The clone carrying this TCR beta chain was detected only a few times. As yet, its antigen is unknown. About 9.5 x 10^4 TCR templates underwent assay in each sample. TCRdb keeps only in-frame clones here, not all; method: immunoSEQ multiplex PCR. The sample contains fewer than 11,000 clones, over 40% of which appear only once. The sample is drawn from a study of siplizumab effects on memory and regulatory T cells. Coculture of mixed lymphocyte reaction cells was performed at 37°C for 5 to 6 days. Labelling reagents were assigned as CFSE for responder PBMCs and Violet Dye for stimulator PBMCs, which were mixed 1:1. Germline loops: CDR1 SEHNR, CDR2 FQNEAQ (reference sequence). The germline V and J ends were trimmed by 4 bases and 6 bases, with 15 bases remaining between them. This CDR3 is built from 15 residues. Study conclusions and caveats: Siplizumab brought about a significant reduction in alloreactive sequences traceable to unstimulated CD4+ memory cells. Naive T cells looked more diverse than memory cells and looked like major alloresponse contributors.

The chain joins TRBV7-9 to TRBJ2-2; either TRBD1 or TRBD2 may fit D (5 bases each). The origin of this receptor is a human donor in good health; the cells came from an allogeneic mixed lymphocyte reaction. Material for sequencing was CFSE-low (dividing) CD8+ T cells sorted from an allogeneic mixed lymphocyte reaction. The CDR3 region is CASSSGKGTPGELFF. The CDR3 bases are TGTGCCAGCAGCTCTGGCAAGGGGACGCCCGGGGAGCTGTTTTTT.